The 26 T cell receptor beta chains below were found in one sample sequenced in a study of glioma-infiltrating T cells after dendritic cell vaccination. The assay was immunoSEQ multiplex PCR, and TCRdb's table has in-frame clones only and misses some. Altogether tens of thousands of clones are present, 75% to 90% being singletons, with the ten largest covering 6% to 8.5%. Time point in this sample: after dendritic cell vaccination, including at tumor progression/relapse. Sequencing used blood, obtained after dendritic cell vaccination. The receptors originated from a human donor with glioblastoma.

Only one count was recorded for this clone. The chain recombines TRBV5-4 with TRBJ2-7; TRBD1 agrees at 10 bases. CDR1 and CDR2 (germline): SGHNT, YYREEE (reference sequence). The CDR3 covers 14 residues. The J segment lost 6 bases and the V segment lost 2 bases, leaving 5 bases of the junction unmatched. The CDR3 nucleotides are TGTGCCAGCAGCTTCCGACAGGGGGCAGGCGAGCAGTACTTC. This sequence encodes CASSFRQGAGEQYF.

The J gene is TRBJ2-1, the V gene TRBV6-5; 7 nucleotides line up with TRBD1. This CDR3 has 14 residues. Per the germline V gene, CDR1 is MNHEY and CDR2 is SVGAGI. The V segment lost 2 bases and the J segment 10 bases; nucleotides outside the gene matches: 8. The DNA for the CDR3 is TGTGCCAGCAGTTACGGGAACGAGGGGGCAGAGCAGTTCTTC. Its translation is CASSYGNEGAEQFF.

This chain's CDR3 is CASSHRDSQETQYF. The CDR3 DNA follows: TGCGCCAGCAGCCATCGGGACAGCCAAGAGACCCAGTACTTC. The V gene is TRBV4-1, the J gene TRBJ2-5; 7 bases map to TRBD1. The CDR3 has 14 amino acids. Losses at the gene ends were 3 bases for V and 1 base for J; bases not matched to a gene: 2. Germline assignment: CDR1 MGHRA and CDR2 YSYEKL.

J is TRBJ1-2 and V is TRBV5-5, with 8 bases that match TRBD1. J gave up 3 bases and V 4 bases, and 8 bases lay outside the gene matches. Germline CDR1 is SGHKS and CDR2 is YYEKEE (reference sequence). The CDR3 is made up of 15 amino acids. The CDR3 loop is CASSAMTGVDYGYTF. CDR3 nucleotides: TGTGCCAGCAGCGCGATGACAGGGGTAGACTATGGCTACACCTTC.

The chain is built from TRBV15 and TRBJ1-1; 10 bases fit TRBD1. Germline V lookup: CDR1 LNHNV, CDR2 YYDKDF (reference sequence). The CDR3 length is 16 residues. V was pared by 0 bases and J by 4 bases, with 5 bases of the junction left unmatched. CDR3 bases: TGTGCCACCAGCAGAGATGGGACAGGGGTATCCACTGAAGCTTTCTTT. Protein: CATSRDGTGVSTEAFF.

The chain combines TRBV19 with TRBJ1-2; TRBD1 is a possible D gene (6 bases). The V gene's germline CDR1 is LNHDA and CDR2 SQIVND (reference sequence). CDR3 size: 12 residues. V lost 5 bases and J lost 7, with 11 bases in between. CDR3 sequence reads: CASSSDRIGYTF. The CDR3 coding sequence is TGTGCCAGTAGTTCTGACAGGATTGGCTACACCTTC.

The chain is built from TRBV2 and TRBJ2-3; 8 bases agree with TRBD1. V lost 6 bases to trimming and J lost 2 bases; unmatched junction nucleotides: 4. The CDR3 runs to 14 residues. Germline V gives CDR1 SNHLY, CDR2 FYNNEI. The CDR3 DNA reads TGTGCCAGCAGAGGGACAGGATACACAGATACGCAGTATTTT. This gives the protein CASRGTGYTDTQYF.

The rearrangement links TRBV10-3 to TRBJ1-2; 7 bases are shared with TRBD1. Germline V CDR1 and CDR2: ENHRY, SYGVKD. This CDR3 has 14 residues. The V gene end was trimmed by 2 bases and the J gene end by 2 bases; junction bases not matched to a gene: 2. The CDR3 is CAISEGQENYGYTF. The CDR3 nucleotides read TGTGCCATCAGTGAGGGACAGGAGAACTATGGCTACACCTTC.

This clone was found a few times. The chain combines TRBV19 with TRBJ1-1; D gene uncertain. Germline lookup yields CDR1 LNHDA and CDR2 SQIVND (reference sequence). V lost 8 bases and J lost 3, with 13 bases in between. The CDR3 spans 13 residues. The CDR3 DNA is TGTGCCAGTCAGACGGGAAGGGACACTGAAGCTTTCTTT. Translation gives CASQTGRDTEAFF.

This clone showed up just a few times. The V call is TRBV2, the J call TRBJ1-1, with D unresolved. The CDR3 consists of 11 residues. V gave up 4 bases and J gave up 8 bases, with 8 bases separating them. Germline loops: CDR1 SNHLY, CDR2 FYNNEI. The CDR3 sequence is CASSGAAEAFF. CDR3 DNA: TGTGCCAGCAGTGGGGCAGCAGAAGCTTTCTTT.

This clone was detected only a few times. V gene TRBV9 combines with J gene TRBJ1-2; D uncertain. Germline values: CDR1 SGDLS, CDR2 YYNGEE. V was clipped by 4 bases and J by 5 bases, with 18 bases between them. The CDR3 is 15 residues long. CDR3 DNA: TGTGCCAGCAGCCTTTCCCCCGGTTCCGCTTATGGCTACACCTTC. It is translated as CASSLSPGSAYGYTF.

V usage is TRBV2 and J usage is TRBJ2-3, with 10 bases lining up with TRBD2. V dropped 5 bases and J dropped 1; count of bases not matched to a gene: 3. Germline V gene lookup returns CDR1 SNHLY and CDR2 FYNNEI. The length of the CDR3 is 15 residues. CDR3 bases: TGTGCCAGCAGTCCCGGACTAGCGGGCACAGATACGCAGTATTTT. It yields the protein CASSPGLAGTDTQYF.

The V call is TRBV6-5, the J call TRBJ1-5; D remains ambiguous. There are 14 residues in the CDR3. The germline gives CDR1 MNHEY, CDR2 SVGAGI. The V gene lost 8 bases and the J gene lost 6 bases, with 17 bases spanning the gap. The CDR3, as DNA: TGTGCCAGCGGTCCGGGCGGGGTTGGTCAGCCCCAGCATTTT. Its protein product is CASGPGGVGQPQHF.

The rearrangement joins TRBV5-4 to TRBJ2-7; TRBD1 aligns across 8 bases. Trimming at V came to 3 bases and at J to 2 bases, leaving 4 bases not matched to a gene. This CDR3 comprises 14 residues. Germline CDR1 is SGHNT and CDR2 is YYREEE (reference sequence). The CDR3 region is CASSSGTGPYEQYF. The CDR3 coding sequence is TGTGCCAGCAGCTCCGGGACAGGTCCCTACGAGCAGTACTTC.

The chain employs TRBV28 and TRBJ2-7; D gene uncertain. The V end was cut by 3 bases, the J end by 3 bases, with 6 bases between. The germline V gene encodes CDR1 MDHEN and CDR2 SYDVKM. This CDR3 contains 12 residues. The CDR3 DNA sequence: TGTGCCAGCAGTTTGATCGGCTACGAGCAGTACTTC. Translating it yields CASSLIGYEQYF.

In this sample, this clone turned up many times. The chain is built from TRBV7-8 and TRBJ1-2; TRBD1 matches at 7 bases. The CDR3 is 16 amino acids. Germline assignment: CDR1 SGHVS and CDR2 FQNEAQ. V gave up 5 bases and J gave up 5 bases; unmatched junction bases: 14. The CDR3 loop is CASSLSTLGQLYGYTF. The CDR3 DNA follows: TGTGCCAGCAGCCTATCAACCCTGGGACAGCTTTATGGCTACACCTTC.

This sequence joins TRBV15 and TRBJ1-2; 8 bases line up with TRBD1. CDR1 and CDR2 (germline): LNHNV, YYDKDF (reference sequence). The CDR3 covers 14 residues. V trimming: 4 bases; J trimming: 7 bases; junction bases outside the gene matches: 8. CDR3 region: CATSTRTGIGGYTF. CDR3 in DNA: TGTGCCACCAGCACCAGGACAGGGATTGGTGGCTACACCTTC.

The J gene is TRBJ1-1, the V gene TRBV6-5, with D maybe TRBD1 (6 bases). This CDR3 is 15 amino acids long. The V end lost 4 bases, the J end lost 0 bases, and 12 bases lay between the germline ends. Per the germline V gene, CDR1 is MNHEY and CDR2 is SVGAGI. CDR3 in DNA: TGTGCCAGCAGTTTCAACAGGGAGCTGAACACTGAAGCTTTCTTT. It encodes CASSFNRELNTEAFF.

The V call is TRBV5-1, the J call TRBJ2-7, with TRBD2 matching 9 bases. CDR1 and CDR2 from the germline V gene are SGHRS and YFSETQ. This CDR3 has 15 residues. Trimming at V came to 1 base and at J to 6 bases, leaving 8 bases not matched to a gene. Here the CDR3 DNA reads TGCGCCAGCAGCTTGAGGGCTAGCGGGGAAAGCGAGCAGTACTTC. Protein: CASSLRASGESEQYF.

The V and J genes are TRBV19 and TRBJ2-5; the D gene is possibly TRBD2 (6 bases). Per germline, CDR1 LNHDA and CDR2 SQIVND (reference sequence). The CDR3 is made up of 14 amino acids. The V and J ends lost 3 bases and 3 bases respectively, with 11 bases between them. In DNA form, the CDR3 reads TGTGCCAGTAGTATTGGAGGGAGTGAAGAGACCCAGTACTTC. Amino acids: CASSIGGSEETQYF.

The chain uses TRBV6-1 and TRBJ2-7; possibly TRBD1 for D (6 bases). Germline V lookup: CDR1 MNHNS, CDR2 SASEGT. Trimming took 5 bases from V and 2 from J, leaving 16 bases between them. The CDR3 spans 15 residues. The CDR3 is CASSTRDTRPYEQYF. The CDR3 nucleotides are TGTGCCAGCAGTACTAGGGACACGAGGCCCTACGAGCAGTACTTC.

This clone was detected a few times. The chain couples TRBV15 to TRBJ1-5; unclear D gene. This CDR3 is 14 amino acids long. Germline V gives CDR1 LNHNV, CDR2 YYDKDF (reference sequence). V gave up 0 bases and J gave up 7 bases, with 10 bases separating them. The CDR3 DNA reads as TGTGCCACCAGCAGAGAGGGAGGAGAGCAGCCCCAGCATTTT. This translates into CATSREGGEQPQHF.

The chain couples TRBV27 to TRBJ2-7; maybe TRBD1 (5 bases). The CDR3 extends over 13 amino acids. Germline-derived CDR1 and CDR2 are MNHEY and SMNVEV (reference sequence). V was clipped by 5 bases and J by 3 bases, with 11 bases between them. CDR3 coding DNA: TGTGCCAGCAGTGCCTTGGGGCTCTACGAGCAGTACTTC. This gives the protein CASSALGLYEQYF.

The rearrangement uses TRBV5-4 and TRBJ1-2; 7 nucleotides match TRBD1. Losses at the gene ends were 2 bases for V and 4 bases for J; bases not matched to a gene: 5. The CDR3 extends over 14 amino acids. Germline-derived CDR1 and CDR2 are SGHNT and YYREEE (reference sequence). CDR3 in amino acids: CASSFDRVGYGYTF. The DNA for the CDR3 is TGTGCCAGCAGCTTTGACAGGGTCGGCTATGGCTACACCTTC.

The CDR3 nucleotides are TGTGCCAGCAGCCCACCCCGACTAGCGGGGGCCCAAGAGACCCAGTACTTC. Translation: CASSPPRLAGAQETQYF. V and J are TRBV11-2 and TRBJ2-5, with 12 bases aligning to TRBD2. V dropped 5 bases and J dropped 1; count of bases not matched to a gene: 8. Germline V gene sequence: CDR1 SGHAT, CDR2 FQNNGV. This CDR3 contains 17 residues.

This rearrangement joins TRBV7-2 to TRBJ1-1; tentative D call: TRBD1 (5 bases). The CDR3 is 15 amino acids. The ends were cut back, 0 bases at V and 4 bases at J, with 12 bases in the middle. Looked up from germline, CDR1 is SGHTA and CDR2 is FQGNSA. The CDR3 spells CASSLATTGSTEAFF. Written as DNA, the CDR3 is TGTGCCAGCAGCTTAGCTACAACAGGAAGCACTGAAGCTTTCTTT. Full variable domain (rest looked up from reference TRBV7-2 and TRBJ1-1): GAGVSQSPSNKVTEKGKDVELRCDPISGHTALYWYRQSLGQGLEFLIYFQGNSAPDKSGLPSDRFSAERTGGSVSTLTIQRTQQEDSAVYLCASSLATTGSTEAFFGQGTRLTVV.